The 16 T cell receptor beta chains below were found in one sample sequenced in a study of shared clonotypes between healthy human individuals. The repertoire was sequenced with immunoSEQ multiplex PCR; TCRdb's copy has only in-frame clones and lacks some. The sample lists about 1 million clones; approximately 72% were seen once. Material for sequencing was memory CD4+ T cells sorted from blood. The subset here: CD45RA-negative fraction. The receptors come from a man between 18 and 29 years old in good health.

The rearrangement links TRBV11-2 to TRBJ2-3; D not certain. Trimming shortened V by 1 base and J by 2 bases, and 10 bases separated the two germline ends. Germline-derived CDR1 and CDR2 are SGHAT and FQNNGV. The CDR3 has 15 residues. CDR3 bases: TGTGCCAGCAGCTTAGTAATACTTCCCACAGATACGCAGTATTTT. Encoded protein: CASSLVILPTDTQYF.

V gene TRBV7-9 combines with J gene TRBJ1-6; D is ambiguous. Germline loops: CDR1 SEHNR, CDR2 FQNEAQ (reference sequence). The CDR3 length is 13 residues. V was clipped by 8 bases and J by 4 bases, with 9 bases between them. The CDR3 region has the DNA TGTGCCAGCCATGCGGGGTATAATTCACCCCTCCACTTT. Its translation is CASHAGYNSPLHF.

The CDR3 nucleotides are TGTGCCAGCAGTGATCAGGGATGGGCTGAAGCTTTCTTT. Encoded protein: CASSDQGWAEAFF. This chain uses TRBV2 with TRBJ1-1; D is perhaps TRBD1 (5 bases). The germline V gene has CDR1 SNHLY and CDR2 FYNNEI. CDR3 length: 13 amino acids. Trimming stripped 3 bases from V and 6 bases from J, with 11 bases between.

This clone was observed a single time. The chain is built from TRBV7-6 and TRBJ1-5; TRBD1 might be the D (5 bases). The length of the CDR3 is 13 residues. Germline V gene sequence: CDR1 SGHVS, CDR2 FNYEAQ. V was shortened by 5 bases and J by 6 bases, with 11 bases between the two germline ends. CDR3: CASSRLGGQPQHF. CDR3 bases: TGTGCCAGCAGCCGTCTTGGGGGTCAGCCCCAGCATTTT.

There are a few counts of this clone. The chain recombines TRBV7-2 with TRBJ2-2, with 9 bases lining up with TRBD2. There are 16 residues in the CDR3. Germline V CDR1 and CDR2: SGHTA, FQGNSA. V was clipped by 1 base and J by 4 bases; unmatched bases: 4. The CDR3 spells CASSLVAGDGTGELFF. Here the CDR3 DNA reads TGTGCCAGCAGCTTAGTAGCGGGAGATGGCACCGGGGAGCTGTTTTTT.

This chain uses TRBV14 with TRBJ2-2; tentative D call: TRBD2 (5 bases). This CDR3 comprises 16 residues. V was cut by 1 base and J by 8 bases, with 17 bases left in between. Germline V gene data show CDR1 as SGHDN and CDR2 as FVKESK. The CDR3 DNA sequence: TGTGCCAGCAGCCAAGTCGGGAACCCCAGGCAAGGGGAGCTGTTTTTT. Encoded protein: CASSQVGNPRQGELFF.

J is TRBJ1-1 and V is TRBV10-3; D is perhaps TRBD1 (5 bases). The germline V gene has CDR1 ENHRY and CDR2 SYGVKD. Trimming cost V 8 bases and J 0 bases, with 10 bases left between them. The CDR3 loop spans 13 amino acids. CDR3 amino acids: CAIGAVMNTEAFF. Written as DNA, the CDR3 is TGTGCCATCGGGGCGGTAATGAACACTGAAGCTTTCTTT.

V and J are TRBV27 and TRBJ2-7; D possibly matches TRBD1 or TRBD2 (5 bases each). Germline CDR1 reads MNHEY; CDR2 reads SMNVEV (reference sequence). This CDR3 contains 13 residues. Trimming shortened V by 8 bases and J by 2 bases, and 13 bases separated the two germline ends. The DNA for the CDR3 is TGTGCCAGCGCCCTTGGGGGTGCCTACGAGCAGTACTTC. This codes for CASALGGAYEQYF.

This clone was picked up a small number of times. The CDR3 coding sequence is TGTGCCAGCAGCTTGCGTGGGTACGAAAAACTGTTTTTT. It is translated as CASSLRGYEKLFF. J is TRBJ1-4 and V is TRBV5-4; D uncertain. CDR1 is SGHNT, CDR2 YYREEE, per germline (reference sequence). V was clipped by 1 base and J by 8 bases, with 9 bases between them. The CDR3 is made up of 13 amino acids.

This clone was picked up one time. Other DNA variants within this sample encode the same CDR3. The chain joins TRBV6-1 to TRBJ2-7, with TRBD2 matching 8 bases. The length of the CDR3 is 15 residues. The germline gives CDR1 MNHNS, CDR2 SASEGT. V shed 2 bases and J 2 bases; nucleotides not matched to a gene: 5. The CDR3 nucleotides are TGTGCCAGCAGTGAACGAGAGCGGGGGACCTACGAGCAGTACTTC. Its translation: CASSERERGTYEQYF.

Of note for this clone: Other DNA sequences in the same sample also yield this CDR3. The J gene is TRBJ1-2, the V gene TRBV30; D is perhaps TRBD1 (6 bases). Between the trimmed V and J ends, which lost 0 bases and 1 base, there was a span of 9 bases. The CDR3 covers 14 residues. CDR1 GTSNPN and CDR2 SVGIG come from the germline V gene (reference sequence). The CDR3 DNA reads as TGTGCCTGGAGTGTAGGGGGGCTTAACTATGGCTACACCTTC. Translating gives CAWSVGGLNYGYTF.

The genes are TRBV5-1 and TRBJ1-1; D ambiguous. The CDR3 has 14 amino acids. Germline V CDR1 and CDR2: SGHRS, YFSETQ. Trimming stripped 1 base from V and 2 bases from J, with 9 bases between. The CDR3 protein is CASSLMDSNTEAFF. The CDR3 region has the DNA TGCGCCAGCAGCTTGATGGACTCCAACACTGAAGCTTTCTTT.

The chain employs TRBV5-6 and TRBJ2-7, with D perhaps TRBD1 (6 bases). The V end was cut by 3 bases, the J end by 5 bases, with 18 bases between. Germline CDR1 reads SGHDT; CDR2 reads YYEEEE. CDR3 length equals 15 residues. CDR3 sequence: CASSSNRVRVDEQYF. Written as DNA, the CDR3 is TGTGCCAGCAGCTCCAACAGGGTCAGGGTCGACGAGCAGTACTTC.

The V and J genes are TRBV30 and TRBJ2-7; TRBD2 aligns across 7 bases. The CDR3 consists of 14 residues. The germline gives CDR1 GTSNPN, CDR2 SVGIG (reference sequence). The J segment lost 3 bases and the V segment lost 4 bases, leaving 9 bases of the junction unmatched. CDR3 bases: TGTGCCTGGACCAAAGGGGCGGGGGTCTACGAGCAGTACTTC. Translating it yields CAWTKGAGVYEQYF.

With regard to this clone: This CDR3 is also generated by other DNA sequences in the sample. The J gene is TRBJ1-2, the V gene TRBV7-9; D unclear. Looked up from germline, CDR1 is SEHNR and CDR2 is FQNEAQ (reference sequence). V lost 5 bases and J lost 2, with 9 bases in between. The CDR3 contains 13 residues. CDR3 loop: CASSLGENYGYTF. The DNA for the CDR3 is TGTGCCAGCAGCCTCGGGGAGAACTATGGCTACACCTTC.

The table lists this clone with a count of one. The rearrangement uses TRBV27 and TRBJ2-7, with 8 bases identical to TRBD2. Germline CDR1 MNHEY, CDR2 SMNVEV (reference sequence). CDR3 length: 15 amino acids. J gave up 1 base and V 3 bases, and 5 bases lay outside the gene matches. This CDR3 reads CASSFKSGSSYEQYF. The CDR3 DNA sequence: TGTGCCAGCAGTTTCAAAAGCGGGAGTTCCTACGAGCAGTACTTC.